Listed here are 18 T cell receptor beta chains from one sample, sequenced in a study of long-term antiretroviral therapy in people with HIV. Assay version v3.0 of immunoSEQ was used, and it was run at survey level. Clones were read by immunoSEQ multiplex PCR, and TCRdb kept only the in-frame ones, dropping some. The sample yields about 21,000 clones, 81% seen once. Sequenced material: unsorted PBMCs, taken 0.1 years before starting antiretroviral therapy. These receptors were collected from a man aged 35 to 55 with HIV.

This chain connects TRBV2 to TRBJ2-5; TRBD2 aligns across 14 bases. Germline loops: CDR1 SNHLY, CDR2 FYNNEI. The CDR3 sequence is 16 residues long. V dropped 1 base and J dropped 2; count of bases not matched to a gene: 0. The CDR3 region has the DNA TGTGCCAGCAGTGAAGGGACTAGCGGGGGGCAAGAGACCCAGTACTTC. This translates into CASSEGTSGGQETQYF.

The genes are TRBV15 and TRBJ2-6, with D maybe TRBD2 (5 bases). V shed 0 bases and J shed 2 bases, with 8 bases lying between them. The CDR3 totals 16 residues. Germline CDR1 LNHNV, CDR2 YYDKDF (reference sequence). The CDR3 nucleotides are TGTGCCACCAGCAGAGATTACGGGACTGGGGCCAACGTCCTGACTTTC. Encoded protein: CATSRDYGTGANVLTF.

DNA of the CDR3: TGCAGCGGGCAGGGGGCGCGGGGGGAGACCCAGTACTTC. Protein product: CSGQGARGETQYF. V and J are TRBV29-1 and TRBJ2-5; weak D call: TRBD1 (8 bases). Germline assignment: CDR1 SQVTM and CDR2 ANQGSEA. V was pared by 7 bases and J by 5 bases, with 17 bases between. CDR3 size: 13 residues.

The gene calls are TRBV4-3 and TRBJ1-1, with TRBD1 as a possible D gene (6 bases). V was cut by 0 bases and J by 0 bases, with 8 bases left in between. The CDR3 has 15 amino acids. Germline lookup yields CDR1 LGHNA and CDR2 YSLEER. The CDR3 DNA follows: TGCGCCAGCAGCCAAGATCAGGGGCTGAACACTGAAGCTTTCTTT. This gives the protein CASSQDQGLNTEAFF.

In DNA, the CDR3 is TGTGCCAGCTCAGAAATAACAGGGGAGAGTGGCTACACCTTC. This encodes CASSEITGESGYTF. The chain links TRBV18 to TRBJ1-2; 7 nucleotides line up with TRBD1. After removal of 5 bases from V and 7 bases from J, the junction contained 10 bases not matched to a gene. In germline, CDR1 is KGHSH, CDR2 LQKENI. The length of the CDR3 is 14 residues.

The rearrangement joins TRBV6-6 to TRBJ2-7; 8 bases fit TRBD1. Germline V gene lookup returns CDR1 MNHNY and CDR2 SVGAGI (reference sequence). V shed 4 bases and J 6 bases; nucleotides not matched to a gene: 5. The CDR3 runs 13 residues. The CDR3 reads CASSSDRVAEQYF. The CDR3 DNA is TGTGCCAGCAGTTCGGACAGGGTGGCCGAGCAGTACTTC.

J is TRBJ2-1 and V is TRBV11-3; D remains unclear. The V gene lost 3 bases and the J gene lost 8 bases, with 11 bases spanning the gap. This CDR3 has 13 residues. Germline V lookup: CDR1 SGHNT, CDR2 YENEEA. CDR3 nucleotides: TGTGCCAGCAGCTTGTTTCGGAGCGATGAGCAGTTCTTC. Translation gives CASSLFRSDEQFF.

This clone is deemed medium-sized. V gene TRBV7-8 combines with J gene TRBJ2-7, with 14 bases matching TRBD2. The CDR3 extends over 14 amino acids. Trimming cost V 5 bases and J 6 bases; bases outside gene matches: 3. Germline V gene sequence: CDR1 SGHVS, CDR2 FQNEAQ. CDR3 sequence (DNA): TGTGCCAGCAGCCCAGGGACTAGCGGGGGCGAGCAGTACTTC. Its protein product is CASSPGTSGGEQYF.

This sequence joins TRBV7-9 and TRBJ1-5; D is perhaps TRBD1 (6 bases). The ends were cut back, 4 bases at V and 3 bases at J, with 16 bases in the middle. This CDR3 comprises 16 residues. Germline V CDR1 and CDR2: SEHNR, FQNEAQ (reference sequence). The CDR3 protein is CASSYGLGGVNQPQHF. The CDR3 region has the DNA TGTGCCAGCAGCTACGGTTTAGGGGGGGTCAATCAGCCCCAGCATTTT.

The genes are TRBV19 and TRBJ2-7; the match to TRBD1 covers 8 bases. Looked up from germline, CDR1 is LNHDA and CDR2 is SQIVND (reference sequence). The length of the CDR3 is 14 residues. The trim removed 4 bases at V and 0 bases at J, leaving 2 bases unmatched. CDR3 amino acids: CASSNRGSSYEQYF. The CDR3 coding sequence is TGTGCCAGTAGTAACAGGGGGAGCTCCTACGAGCAGTACTTC. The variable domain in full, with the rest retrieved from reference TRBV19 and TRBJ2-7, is DGGITQSPKYLFRKEGQNVTLSCEQNLNHDAMYWYRQDPGQGLRLIYYSQIVNDFQKGDIAEGYSVSREKKESFPLTVTSAQKNPTAFYLCASSNRGSSYEQYFGPGTRLTVT.

CDR3 coding DNA: TGTGCCAGTAGTAGAGACAGGGGATTATATGAGCAGTTCTTC. Translation gives CASSRDRGLYEQFF. The V gene is TRBV19, the J gene TRBJ2-1; 8 bases line up with TRBD1. The CDR3 sequence is 14 residues long. Germline V lookup: CDR1 LNHDA, CDR2 SQIVND (reference sequence). The J segment lost 8 bases and the V segment lost 4 bases, leaving 7 bases of the junction unmatched.

The CDR3 DNA reads TGTCCTTCCCTCGTCGGTGAAGCTTTCTTT. This gives the protein CPSLVGEAFF. The chain couples TRBV12-5 to TRBJ1-1; D is uncertain. Germline CDR1 LGHNT, CDR2 FRNRAP. This CDR3 is built from 10 residues.

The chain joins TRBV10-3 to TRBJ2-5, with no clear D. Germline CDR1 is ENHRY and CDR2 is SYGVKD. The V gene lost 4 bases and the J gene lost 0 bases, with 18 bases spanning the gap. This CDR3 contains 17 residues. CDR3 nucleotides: TGTGCCATCAGTGGGGGTGACGACGGAGAGTACCAAGAGACCCAGTACTTC. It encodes CAISGGDDGEYQETQYF.

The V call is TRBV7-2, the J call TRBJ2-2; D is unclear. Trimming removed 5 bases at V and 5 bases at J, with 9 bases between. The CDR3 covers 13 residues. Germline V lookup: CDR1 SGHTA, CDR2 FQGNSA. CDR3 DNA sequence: TGTGCCAGCAGCCCCCGAGATACCGGGGAGCTGTTTTTT. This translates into CASSPRDTGELFF.

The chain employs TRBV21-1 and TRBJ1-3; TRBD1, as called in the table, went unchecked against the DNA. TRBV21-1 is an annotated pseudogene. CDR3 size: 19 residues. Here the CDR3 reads CASSKALDGLRGSGNTIYF. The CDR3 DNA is TGTGCCAGCAGCAAAGCGCTCGATGGCCTAAGGGGCTCTGGAAACACCATATATTTT.

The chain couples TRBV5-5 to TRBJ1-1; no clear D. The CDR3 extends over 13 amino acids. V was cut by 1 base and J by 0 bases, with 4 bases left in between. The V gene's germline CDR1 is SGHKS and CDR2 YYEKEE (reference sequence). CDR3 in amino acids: CASSLRLNTEAFF. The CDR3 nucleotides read TGTGCCAGCAGCTTGAGGTTGAACACTGAAGCTTTCTTT.

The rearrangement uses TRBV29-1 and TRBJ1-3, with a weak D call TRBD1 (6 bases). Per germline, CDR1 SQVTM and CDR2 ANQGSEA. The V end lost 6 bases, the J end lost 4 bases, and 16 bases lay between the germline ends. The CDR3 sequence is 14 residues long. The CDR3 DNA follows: TGCAGCGTCGCAAGGGGGACGGAGGGAAACACCATATATTTT. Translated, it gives CSVARGTEGNTIYF.

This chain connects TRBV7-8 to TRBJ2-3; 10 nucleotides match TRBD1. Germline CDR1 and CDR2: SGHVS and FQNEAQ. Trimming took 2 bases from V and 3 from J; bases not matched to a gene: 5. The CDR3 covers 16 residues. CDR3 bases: TGTGCCAGCAGCTTAAGACAGGGGGCGAAGACAGATACGCAGTATTTT. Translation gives CASSLRQGAKTDTQYF.